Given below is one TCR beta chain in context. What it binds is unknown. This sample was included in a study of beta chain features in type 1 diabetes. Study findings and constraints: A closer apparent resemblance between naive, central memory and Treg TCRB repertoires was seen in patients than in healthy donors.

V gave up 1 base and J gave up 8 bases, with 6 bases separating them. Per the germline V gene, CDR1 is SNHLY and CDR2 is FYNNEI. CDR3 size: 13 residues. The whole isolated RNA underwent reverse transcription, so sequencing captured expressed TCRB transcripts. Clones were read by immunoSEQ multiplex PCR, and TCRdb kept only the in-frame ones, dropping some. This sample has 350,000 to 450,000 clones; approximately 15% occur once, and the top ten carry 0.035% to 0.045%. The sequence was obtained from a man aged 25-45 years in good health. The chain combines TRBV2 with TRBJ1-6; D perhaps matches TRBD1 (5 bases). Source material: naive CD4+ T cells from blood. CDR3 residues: CASSEVGDSPLHF. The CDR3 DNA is TGTGCCAGCAGTGAAGTGGGGGATTCACCCCTCCACTTT.